The TCR beta chain described here comes from a study of T cell repertoires in cytomegalovirus infection. Study as a whole: Carrying CMV and the relevant HLA type showed in public TCR beta signatures.

MiXCR, run by TCRdb on the reads, gives a single entry per CDR3 protein. The table includes some 500,000 distinct CDR3 sequences, over 35% detected once. General study points: Of the TCR beta families, the public ones yielded a cumulative frequency that identified carriers of CMV plus the relevant HLA. The ex vivo response was dominated by HLA-C-restricted CMV-specific TCR beta clonotypes.

The sample holds a few counts of this clonotype. What it recognizes is unknown. CDR3 length: 15 residues. In germline, CDR1 is SGHNT, CDR2 YYREEE (reference sequence). V gave up 0 bases and J gave up 5 bases, with 12 bases separating them. The chain combines TRBV5-4 with TRBJ2-1; a possible D gene is TRBD1 (5 bases). This specimen consisted of cultured PBMCs, obtained from culture after CMV antigen stimulation. This sequence was found in a human donor in good health (CMV status not recorded). Some clones in this sample may be carry-over from other donors' samples. As DNA, the CDR3 is TGTGCCAGCAGCTTGGGGCAGGGTGGAAACAATGAGCAGTTCTTC. Translating it yields CASSLGQGGNNEQFF.